This T cell receptor (beta chain) was documented in a study of graft-versus-host responses after intestinal transplantation (dated by TCRdb to the early 2020s). Regarding the research as a whole: The transplants that recipients received were multivisceral, liver-intestinal, or isolated intestinal. Alloreactive clones were identified by sequencing pre-transplant mixed lymphocyte reaction products and comparing them with unstimulated pre-transplant donor and recipient T cells. After intestinal transplantation, graft-versus-host and host-versus-graft alloreactive T cell clones were followed in the graft, circulation and bone marrow using bulk TCR-beta CDR3 sequencing. Donor T cell macrochimerism was defined as a peak of at least 4% donor T cells among recipient peripheral blood mononuclear cells. Every recipient was given anti-thymocyte globulin induction, then maintenance tacrolimus and steroids for about three years. A cohort of 24 intestinal transplant recipients, including one retransplant, was enrolled, and a few patients lacking pretransplant specimens were excluded. Rather than going through the commercial service, samples from a few later patients were sequenced in-house on an Illumina MiSeq and processed with MiXCR. Summary of the overall study and its limitations: GvH clones were found in recipient bone marrow, and some of the GvH clones appeared earlier in ileal mucosa or blood, which is consistent with an intestinal mucosal origin. Early after transplant, peak levels of circulating GvH clones were associated with declines in HvG clones. In patients with donor T cell macrochimerism, the allografts had high GvH to HvG T cell clonal ratios. The relatively low number and heterogeneity of intestinal transplant patients limited the conclusions.

CDR1 and CDR2 (SGHNT, YYREEE) derive from the germline V gene (reference sequence). The CDR3, cysteine through phenylalanine, is 17 amino acids long. CDR3 DNA only is kept here, 51 bases in frame from base 1. V and J are trimmed by 0 bases and 4 bases, and the gene matches miss 7 bases of the junction. The method behind the library was the immunoSEQ multiplex PCR assay. For most patients, genomic DNA was isolated with the Qiagen DNeasy Blood and Tissue Kit and shipped frozen to Adaptive Biotechnologies for TCR sequencing. For most patients, high-throughput TCR-beta CDR3 sequencing of genomic DNA was performed by Adaptive Biotechnologies. The authors' pipeline ran thus. Adaptive's ImmunoSEQ software was the source of the TCR sequencing data for about 18 patients, while a few other patients were processed with MiXCR and VDJtools. To correct CD4 versus CD8 sorting errors, sequences present in both subsets at a frequency ratio below 5:1 were removed. CDR3 nucleotide sequences shared by donor and recipient were removed because the origin of these sequences could not be assigned. To be classed as alloreactive, a clone needed at least 2-fold expansion over unstimulated cells and a minimum CFSE-low frequency of 0.002% (template counts) or 0.001% (read counts). Mappable clones were those detected in sequenced pre-transplant spleen, lymph node, or MLR CFSE-low populations of the donor or recipient. The cumulative frequency of alloreactive clones was calculated as a percentage of all sequences, weighted by copy number. TCRdb's version of the immuneACCESS table is confined to in-frame rearrangements and falls short of the full clone set. An unresolved V gene accounts for under half of the shortfall where checked; the remainder is of unknown origin. That table furnishes V, J and clone size, whereas the DNA furnished D and trimming. The sample profile shows around 97,000 clones; 75% to 95% of them were found once. 5% to 6.5% of the sample goes to the ten largest clones.

Interpreted using the paper, the time point label stands for: cells obtained before transplantation from donor or recipient. CD3+CD4+ and CD3+CD8+ populations were FACS-sorted from unstimulated pre-transplant donor and recipient cells taken from spleen or lymph nodes. As for this clone: Which antigen it targets is not known. Per-base qualities were not stored, and no clone one base away is much larger.

The receptor chain draws on TRBV5-4 and TRBJ2-3; a stretch of 11 junction bases matches TRBD2. Material: unstimulated CD8+ T cells sorted from spleen or lymph node cells, obtained before intestinal transplant. The sequence was obtained from a human donor who received an intestinal transplant. The DNA sequence is as follows: TGTGCCAGCAGCTTGGGTTTTAGCGGGAGGGCCGCAGATACGCAGTATTTT. This is translated as CASSLGFSGRAADTQYF.